The rows below give T cell receptor beta chains drawn from one sample of a study of T cells in Graves' hyperthyroidism and ophthalmopathy. Via MiXCR, TCRdb re-called the multiplex PCR reads, giving one row per CDR3 protein. The sample records roughly 380,000 distinct CDR3 sequences, about 14% being singletons. The sequenced sample was blood. Source of these receptors: a woman aged 55-69 years with Graves' hyperthyroidism. The CDR3 runs from the conserved cysteine through the conserved F or W. A D gene is named only where the DNA matches it firmly. The size field is filled for only some rows; it gives once, few, many or a size class.

TRBJ1-1 many - TRBV6-1 CASSPFTGPTEAFF TGTGCCAGCAGTCCCTTCACGGGGCCCACTGAAGCTTTCTTT
TRBJ1-1 many TRBD1 TRBV29-1 CSVEPPNRGATEAFF TGCAGCGTTGAGCCCCCGAACAGGGGCGCCACTGAAGCTTTCTTT
TRBJ2-3 many TRBD2 TRBV20-1 CSARDLAGVRLGTDTQYF TGCAGTGCTAGAGATCTAGCGGGAGTGCGATTGGGCACAGATACGCAGTATTTT
TRBJ2-1 many TRBD2 TRBV15 CATKVGTSVNNEQFF TGTGCCACCAAAGTTGGGACTAGCGTGAACAATGAGCAGTTCTTC
TRBJ1-2 many - TRBV28 CASKGFWGALDGGYTF TGTGCCAGCAAGGGTTTTTGGGGGGCGCTGGATGGTGGCTACACCTTC
TRBJ2-2 few TRBD1 TRBV13 CASSLRQGNTGELFF TGTGCCAGCAGCTTACGACAGGGGAACACCGGGGAGCTGTTTTTT
TRBJ2-3 many TRBD1 TRBV30 CAWMRQGVMDTQYF TGTGCCTGGATGCGGCAGGGGGTAATGGATACGCAGTATTTT
TRBJ2-5 - TRBD2 TRBV4-2 CASSQDLRRASGGGETQYF TGTGCCAGCAGCCAAGATCTTAGACGTGCTAGCGGCGGAGGGGAGACCCAGTACTTC
TRBJ2-1 - - TRBV18 CASSPPSAHYNEQFF TGTGCCAGCTCACCACCGTCTGCGCACTACAATGAGCAGTTCTTC
TRBJ2-3 many TRBD2 TRBV19 CASSTSGMSTDTQYF TGTGCCAGTAGTACTAGCGGGATGTCTACAGATACGCAGTATTTT
TRBJ1-1 few - TRBV19 CASSRQKGEAFF TGTGCCAGTAGTAGGCAGAAGGGTGAAGCTTTCTTT
TRBJ1-1 many TRBD1 TRBV18 CASCPGQGTEAFF TGTGCCAGCTGCCCGGGACAGGGAACTGAAGCTTTCTTT
TRBJ2-7 many - TRBV29-1 CSVGQNSYEQYF TGCAGCGTAGGACAGAACTCCTACGAGCAGTACTTC
TRBJ2-2 - TRBD1 TRBV19 CASRQGDRDTGELSF TGTGCCAGTAGGCAGGGGGATAGGGACACCGGGGAGCTGTCTTTT
TRBJ2-7 many - TRBV7-9 CASSLGAGAYEQYF TGTGCCAGCAGCTTAGGGGCAGGGGCTTACGAGCAGTACTTC
TRBJ2-5 many - TRBV30 CAWSATQETQYF TGTGCCTGGAGCGCAACCCAAGAGACCCAGTACTTC
TRBJ1-5 few TRBD1 TRBV19 CASSMGQIYSNQPQHF TGTGCCAGTAGTATGGGACAGATCTATAGCAATCAGCCCCAGCATTTT
TRBJ2-5 few TRBD2 TRBV5-1 CASSWGASGSRETQYF TGCGCCAGCAGCTGGGGGGCTAGCGGGAGTCGGGAGACCCAGTACTTC
TRBJ2-7 few - TRBV9 CASSEGSSISYEQYF TGTGCCAGCAGCGAAGGCAGTTCAATCTCCTACGAGCAGTACTTC
TRBJ2-7 - TRBD2 TRBV18 CASSPRTSGTAEQYF TGTGCCAGCTCACCTCGGACTAGCGGGACCGCCGAGCAGTACTTC
TRBJ2-2 - TRBD2 TRBV9 CASSPRLAGATGELFF TGTGCCAGCAGCCCCCGACTAGCGGGAGCTACCGGGGAGCTGTTTTTT
TRBJ1-1 - - TRBV5-1 CASSLAIFRGEAFF TGCGCCAGCAGCTTGGCCATCTTTCGGGGAGAAGCTTTCTTT